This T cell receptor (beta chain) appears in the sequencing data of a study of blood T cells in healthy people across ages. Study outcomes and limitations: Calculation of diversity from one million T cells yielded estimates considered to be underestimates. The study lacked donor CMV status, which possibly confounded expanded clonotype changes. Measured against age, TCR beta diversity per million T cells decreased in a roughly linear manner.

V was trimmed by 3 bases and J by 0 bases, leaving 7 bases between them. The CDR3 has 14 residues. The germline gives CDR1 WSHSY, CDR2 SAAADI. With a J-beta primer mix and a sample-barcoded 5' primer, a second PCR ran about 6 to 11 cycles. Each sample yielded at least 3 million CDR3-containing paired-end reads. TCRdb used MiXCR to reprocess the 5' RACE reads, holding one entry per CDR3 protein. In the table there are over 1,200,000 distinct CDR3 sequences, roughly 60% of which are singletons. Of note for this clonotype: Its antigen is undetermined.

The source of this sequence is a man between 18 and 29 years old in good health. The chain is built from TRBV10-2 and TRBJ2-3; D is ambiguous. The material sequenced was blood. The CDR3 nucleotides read TGCGCCAGCAGTGAAGACACTAGCACAGATACGCAGTATTTT. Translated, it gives CASSEDTSTDTQYF.